This is a list of T cell receptor beta chains from one sample in a study of blood T cell repertoires in COVID-19. Data came from immunoSEQ multiplex PCR; TCRdb stores just in-frame clones and leaves some out. The sample has about 260,000 clones, roughly nine tenths seen once. The sequencing input was peripheral blood. The source is a man in his fifties or sixties who had recovered from COVID-19. Each CDR3 is given with its conserved first and last residue. D genes are given only for firm matches. Rows may omit the clone size; those that give it use once, few, many or a size class.

d_call j_call v_call clone_size cdr3_nt cdr3_aa
TRBD1 TRBJ1-6 TRBV3-1/TRBV3-2 - TGTGCCAGCAGCACACACAGGGGGCGCGGGTCCTATAATTCACCCCTCCACTTT CASSTHRGRGSYNSPLHF
TRBD2 TRBJ2-7 TRBV7-2 once TGTGCCAGCAGTCATATACTAGCGGGGGATTACGAGCAGTACTTC CASSHILAGDYEQYF
TRBD1 TRBJ2-7 TRBV18 - TGTGCCAGCTCACCAGCGGCGTCAGGGGGTTACGAGCAGTACTTC CASSPAASGGYEQYF
- TRBJ1-1 TRBV9 - TGTGCCAGCAGCCCCCGGAGGGGCCTTGGCACTGAAGCTTTCTTT CASSPRRGLGTEAFF
- TRBJ2-7 TRBV3-1/TRBV3-2 - TGTGCCAGCAGCCACCGGGACTCCGTGCGGTTC CASSHRDSVRF
- TRBJ2-2 TRBV18 - TGTGCCAGCTCCCCCGGCGGGACCGGGGAGCTGTTTTTT CASSPGGTGELFF
- TRBJ1-1 TRBV30 - TGTGCCTGGAGTGTACAGTTCCGGGGGGCAGGGAACACTGAAGCTTTCTTT CAWSVQFRGAGNTEAFF
- TRBJ2-2 TRBV29-1 - TGCAGCGTTACCCGGGACACCCTCACCGGGGAGCTGTTTTTT CSVTRDTLTGELFF
TRBD1 TRBJ1-1 TRBV6-5 once TGTGCCAGCAGTACCCTGACAGGGACAGCTTTCTTT CASSTLTGTAFF
TRBD2 TRBJ2-3 TRBV19 - TGTGCCAGTAGTATCACCCCTAGCGGGGGGAGCACAGATACGCAGTATTTT CASSITPSGGSTDTQYF
TRBD1 TRBJ2-7 TRBV6-5 - TGTGCCAGCGCATGGACAGGGGGGGGCGACGAGCAGTACTTC CASAWTGGGDEQYF
- TRBJ1-2 TRBV19 - TGTGCCAGTAGTACCAGACAGGTTGGCTACACCTTC CASSTRQVGYTF
- TRBJ1-1 TRBV7-2 - TGTGCCAGCAGCTTATCAATTCATGACACTGAAGCTTTCTTT CASSLSIHDTEAFF
- TRBJ1-5 TRBV10-3 few TGTGCCATCAGTGAAGGACAGTCTAGCAATCAGCCCCAGCATTTT CAISEGQSSNQPQHF
- TRBJ1-5 TRBV20-1 - TGCAGTGCTAGTCCGGCAGGGCGTAGTCAGCCCCAGCATTTT CSASPAGRSQPQHF
- TRBJ2-1 TRBV6-5 - TGTGCCAGCAGTTTCAGGTTTAAGAGTGAGCAGTTCTTC CASSFRFKSEQFF
TRBD2 TRBJ2-3 TRBV7-2 - TGTGCCAGCAGCTTAGTGGCCGGGGGGGGCCAGGCAGATACGCAGTATTTT CASSLVAGGGQADTQYF
TRBD1 TRBJ2-7 TRBV5-8 - TGTGCCAGCAGCTCGTACGGACAGGGCCCCTCAGGCGAGCAGTACTTC CASSSYGQGPSGEQYF
- TRBJ2-1 TRBV18 once TGTGCCAGCTCACCAACAGGGTGGGGCAATGAGCAGTTCTTC CASSPTGWGNEQFF
- TRBJ1-3 TRBV6-5 once TGTGCCAGCAGTTACAGCCACTCTGGAAACACCATATATTTT CASSYSHSGNTIYF
TRBD2 TRBJ2-5 TRBV18 - TGTGCCAGCTCACCATCGGGGGGGATAGAGACCCAGTACTTC CASSPSGGIETQYF
- TRBJ2-3 TRBV12-5 - TGTGCTAGTGGTTTGGACAGCTTCACAGATACGCAGTATTTT CASGLDSFTDTQYF
- TRBJ1-1 TRBV5-1 - TGCGCCAGCAGCTTTGGATTGACAGGAGATACCAAAAGAGATTTGAACACTGAAGCTTTCTTT CASSFGLTGDTKRDLNTEAFF
- TRBJ2-7 TRBV5-5 - TGTGCCAGCATCCGAACCCACCAGTCCTCCTACGAGCAGTACTTC CASIRTHQSSYEQYF
- TRBJ2-5 TRBV5-1 - TGCGCCAGCAGCAACGAGGGTCGAGAGACCCAGTACTTC CASSNEGRETQYF
- TRBJ2-5 TRBV7-8 few TGTGCCAGCAGCCCACCGGGACTCGAAGAGACCCAGTACTTC CASSPPGLEETQYF
- TRBJ1-3 TRBV9 - TGTGCCAGCAGCGTAGCTCGGGAAAACTCTGGAAACACCATATATTTT CASSVARENSGNTIYF
- TRBJ2-2 TRBV11-2 once TGTGCCAGCAGCTTGTGGGGGCTTAACACCGGGGAGCTGTTTTTT CASSLWGLNTGELFF
- TRBJ2-3 TRBV7-7 - TGTGCTAGCAGCTCTCTGCAAGAGCACACAGATACGCAGTATTTT CASSSLQEHTDTQYF
- TRBJ1-1 TRBV6-2/TRBV6-3 once TGTGCCAGCAGTTACTTAGGGGCCGGTAGGGGTGAAGCTTTCTTT CASSYLGAGRGEAFF